A single sample gave rise to the 19 T cell receptor beta chains below, sequenced in a study of blood T cells in healthy people across ages. With a J-beta primer mix and a sample-barcoded 5' primer, a second PCR ran about 7 to 12 cycles. One entry per CDR3 protein results from TCRdb running MiXCR on the 5' RACE reads. The sample contains 1,100,000 or so distinct CDR3 sequences, more than 40% of which appear only once. Sequenced sample: blood. The receptors derive from a woman aged 55 to 70 in good health.

A few counts support this clonotype. The chain carries TRBV28 and TRBJ2-1; 7 nucleotides align to TRBD2. The CDR3 covers 16 residues. CDR1 is MDHEN and CDR2 is SYDVKM in the germline V gene. V was pared by 3 bases and J by 0 bases, with 5 bases of the junction left unmatched. Written as DNA, the CDR3 is TGTGCCAGCAGTTTCCTAGCGGTAGACTCCTACAATGAGCAGTTCTTC. Translating it yields CASSFLAVDSYNEQFF.

This clonotype has more than one count but fewer than ten. This rearrangement joins TRBV27 to TRBJ2-6; no reliable D call. The germline V gene has CDR1 MNHEY and CDR2 SMNVEV (reference sequence). V lost 11 bases to trimming and J lost 3 bases, with 11 bases between them. CDR3 length: 13 amino acids. The CDR3 region has the DNA TGTGCCTCTCGTGGTGGTGGGGCCAACGTCCTGACTTTC. Its translation is CASRGGGANVLTF.

J is TRBJ2-1 and V is TRBV5-1, with 7 nucleotides matching TRBD2. The J segment lost 3 bases and the V segment lost 5 bases, leaving 5 bases of the junction unmatched. CDR1 and CDR2 (germline): SGHRS, YFSETQ. This CDR3 has 14 amino acids. CDR3: CASRVGGNYNEQFF. The CDR3 DNA is TGCGCCAGCAGGGTGGGAGGGAACTACAATGAGCAGTTCTTC.

J is TRBJ2-4 and V is TRBV20-1; 10 positions match TRBD2. CDR1 is DFQATT, CDR2 SNEGSKA, per germline (reference sequence). V was pared by 5 bases and J by 11 bases, with 15 bases of the junction left unmatched. CDR3 size: 15 residues. CDR3 region: CSAAPLSGREDVQYF. The DNA for the CDR3 is TGCAGTGCTGCCCCCCTGAGCGGGAGGGAGGACGTTCAGTACTTC.

This clonotype was seen more than once but under ten times. CDR3 loop: CASKTPGTDAYEQYF. The DNA for the CDR3 is TGTGCCAGCAAAACTCCGGGGACTGACGCCTACGAGCAGTACTTC. The chain employs TRBV21-1 and TRBJ2-7; no check of the table's D call, TRBD2, against the DNA was made. TRBV21-1 is a documented pseudogene. The CDR3 is 15 amino acids.

This clonotype is a singleton in its sample. This chain joins TRBV11-2 and TRBJ2-7; 7 nucleotides align to TRBD1. J lost 2 bases, V lost 6 bases, and 10 bases had no gene match. CDR1 and CDR2 from the germline V gene are SGHAT and FQNNGV. CDR3 length: 15 amino acids. The DNA for the CDR3 is TGTGCCAGCAGAAAACTGGCCCAGGGGGCCTACGAGCAGTACTTC. This encodes CASRKLAQGAYEQYF.

This clonotype was seen only a few times. A junction boundary mismatches the germline segment, possibly from a read error. The rearrangement uses TRBV11-2 and TRBJ2-7, with D unclear. The tail of the sequence fits TRBJ2-5 better, so the J call may be wrong. Looked up from germline, CDR1 is SGHAT and CDR2 is FQNNGV. The CDR3 is 13 residues long. The CDR3 reads CASSVDLKETQYF. The CDR3 DNA is TGTGCCAGCAGCGTAGATTTAAAAGAGACCCAGTACTTC.

Comments on this clonotype: Its ends do not fully match the called genes, so a read error is possible. The chain carries TRBV7-2 and TRBJ2-7; D is possibly TRBD2 (5 bases). The CDR3 spans 14 residues. Germline-derived CDR1 and CDR2 are SGHTA and FQGNSA. CDR3 sequence (DNA): TGTGCCAGCAGCCCCCGCGGGCACTCCTACAAGCAGTACTTC. Translated, it gives CASSPRGHSYKQYF.

This clonotype showed up just a few times. The J gene is TRBJ2-1, the V gene TRBV7-9, with 7 positions matching TRBD2. The ends lost 5 bases at V and 4 bases at J; junction bases unmatched: 11. Germline lookup yields CDR1 SEHNR and CDR2 FQNEAQ (reference sequence). CDR3 length: 16 residues. The CDR3 nucleotides are TGTGCCAGCAGCCCAAGAACCGGGAGGCTATACAATGAGCAGTTCTTC. This gives the protein CASSPRTGRLYNEQFF.

This clonotype was recorded a few times. The chain uses TRBV10-3 and TRBJ2-3, with D tentatively TRBD2 (6 bases). CDR1 is ENHRY and CDR2 is SYGVKD in the germline V gene. The germline V and J ends were trimmed by 6 bases and 0 bases, with 16 bases remaining between them. This CDR3 region has 16 residues. The CDR3 reads CAIRTSAGRSTDTQYF. The DNA of the CDR3 is TGTGCCATCAGGACTTCAGCGGGCCGGAGCACAGATACGCAGTATTTT.

Only a few counts were recorded for this clonotype. The genes are TRBV29-1 and TRBJ1-2, with TRBD1 identical over 11 bases. The CDR3 is 18 residues long. J lost 4 bases, V lost 3 bases, and 16 bases had no gene match. CDR1 and CDR2 from the germline V gene are SQVTM and ANQGSEA. This CDR3 is CSVEGFRGQGVRAYGYTF. CDR3 in DNA: TGCAGCGTTGAGGGATTTCGGGGACAGGGGGTTCGGGCCTATGGCTACACCTTC.

This clonotype was seen a handful of times. The V call is TRBV14, the J call TRBJ2-1; weak D call: TRBD2 (6 bases). Trimming stripped 4 bases from V and 9 bases from J, with 13 bases between. Germline CDR1 reads SGHDN; CDR2 reads FVKESK. The CDR3 spans 13 residues. CDR3 bases: TGTGCCAGCAGCCCGGGGGTTGGCCGTGAGCAGTTCTTC. Its translation: CASSPGVGREQFF.

This rearrangement joins TRBV27 to TRBJ2-3; 10 bases are shared with TRBD1. Germline-derived CDR1 and CDR2 are MNHEY and SMNVEV (reference sequence). V dropped 3 bases and J dropped 4; count of bases not matched to a gene: 4. This CDR3 comprises 15 residues. Written as DNA, the CDR3 is TGTGCCAGCAGTTTTGATGGACAGGGGGCAGATACGCAGTATTTT. Translation gives CASSFDGQGADTQYF.

This chain uses TRBV2 with TRBJ2-3; either TRBD1 or TRBD2 may fit D (6 bases each). CDR3 length: 15 residues. Looked up from germline, CDR1 is SNHLY and CDR2 is FYNNEI. V dropped 7 bases and J dropped 4 bases, with 18 bases sitting between them. This chain's CDR3 is CASIRRAGTSDTQYF. CDR3 coding DNA: TGTGCCAGCATTCGGAGGGCAGGGACATCAGATACGCAGTATTTT. Full variable domain (remainder filled in from reference TRBV2 and TRBJ2-3): EPEVTQTPSHQVTQMGQEVILRCVPISNHLYFYWYRQILGQKVEFLVSFYNNEISEKSEIFDDQFSVERPDGSNFTLKIRSTKLEDSAMYFCASIRRAGTSDTQYFGPGTRLTVL.

This clonotype was seen only a few times. This chain links TRBV4-2 with TRBJ2-6, with 10 bases identical to TRBD1. Per germline, CDR1 LGHNA and CDR2 YNFKEQ. There are 16 residues in the CDR3. V lost 4 bases to trimming and J lost 2 bases; unmatched junction nucleotides: 2. CDR3 region: CASSPGQGTGANVLTF. The CDR3 region has the DNA TGTGCCAGCAGCCCGGGACAGGGGACTGGGGCCAACGTCCTGACTTTC.

CDR3 bases: TGCAGCGTTGCCGTAAGGGGAGAGCCGGGAGAGACCCAGTACTTC. Residues: CSVAVRGEPGETQYF. The rearrangement links TRBV29-1 to TRBJ2-5, with D possibly being TRBD1 or TRBD2 (5 bases each). Germline V gene lookup returns CDR1 SQVTM and CDR2 ANQGSEA. With 4 bases removed from V and 4 bases from J, the gap between germline ends came to 19 bases. The CDR3 runs 15 residues.

This rearrangement joins TRBV12-1 to TRBJ2-4; TRBD2 is taken as the D call from the table, unchecked against the DNA. TRBV12-1 is an annotated pseudogene. The CDR3 has 19 residues. The CDR3 DNA is TGTGCCAGCAGCTGCCTCGCTAGCGGGAGGCAACTAGCCAAAAACATTCAGTACTTC. Translated: CASSCLASGRQLAKNIQYF.

The chain employs TRBV6-1 and TRBJ2-5, with 9 nucleotides matching TRBD1. The CDR3 loop spans 16 amino acids. Per the germline V gene, CDR1 is MNHNS and CDR2 is SASEGT. Trimming removed 2 bases from V and 5 bases from J; junction bases left unmatched: 9. CDR3 region: CASSELGTGRRETQYF. The DNA for the CDR3 is TGTGCCAGCAGTGAATTGGGGACAGGGAGGCGGGAGACCCAGTACTTC.

This chain connects TRBV9 to TRBJ2-7; tentatively, D is TRBD1 (5 bases). Germline CDR1 is SGDLS and CDR2 is YYNGEE. This CDR3 is 12 amino acids long. Trimming left V 0 bases short and J 10 bases short, with 11 bases between. In DNA, the CDR3 is TGTGCCAGCAGCGTAGATGGGGCGGTCCAGTACTTC. Amino acid sequence: CASSVDGAVQYF.